This T cell receptor beta chain was identified during a study of T cells in women clearing cervical HPV infection. The V gene's germline CDR1 is MNHEY and CDR2 SVGEGT. This CDR3 is built from 13 residues. On this clone: Read sequence stops 3 residues before the CDR3 end, and the germline J gene provides the missing end.

The method was immunoSEQ multiplex PCR; TCRdb's version includes in-frame clones alone and lacks a portion of them. There are about 23,000 clones in the sample, with under 3.5% held by the top ten. The TCR sequence derives from a woman aged 18 to 75 with a cervical HPV16 infection that either progressed to CIN3+ or cleared (not recorded which). The chain is built from TRBV6-2 or TRBV6-3 and TRBJ2-2, with D possibly being TRBD1 (5 bases). Sequencing was done on a sample of blood buffy coat. The chain's CDR3 is CASRRDSNSPLFF. CDR3 DNA, as far as it was read: TGTGCCAGCAGACGCGACAGCAATTCACCG.